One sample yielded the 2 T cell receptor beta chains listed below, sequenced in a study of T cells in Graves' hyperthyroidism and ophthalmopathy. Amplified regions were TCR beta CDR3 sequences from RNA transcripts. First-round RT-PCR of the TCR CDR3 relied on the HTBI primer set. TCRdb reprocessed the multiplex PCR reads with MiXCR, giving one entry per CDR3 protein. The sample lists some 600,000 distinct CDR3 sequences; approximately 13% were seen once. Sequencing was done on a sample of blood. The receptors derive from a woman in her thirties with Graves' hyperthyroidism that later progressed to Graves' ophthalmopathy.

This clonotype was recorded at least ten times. The CDR3 DNA is TGCGCCAGCAGCTATGGACCCGGATCCTTCACAGATACGCAGTATTTT. This encodes CASSYGPGSFTDTQYF. The rearrangement links TRBV5-1 to TRBJ2-3; D gene ambiguous. This CDR3 is 16 amino acids long. Trimming left V 3 bases short and J 2 bases short, with 16 bases between. Germline assignment: CDR1 SGHRS and CDR2 YFSETQ.

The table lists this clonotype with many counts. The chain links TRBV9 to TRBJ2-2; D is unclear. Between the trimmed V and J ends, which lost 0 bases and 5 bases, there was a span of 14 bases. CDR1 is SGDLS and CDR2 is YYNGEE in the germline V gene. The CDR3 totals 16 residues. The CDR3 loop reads CASSVVVGRSTGELFF. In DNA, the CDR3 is TGTGCCAGCAGCGTAGTCGTCGGTCGGTCGACCGGGGAGCTGTTTTTT.